A single sample gave rise to the 27 T cell receptor beta chains below, sequenced in a study of CD8 T cells in ankylosing spondylitis. TCRdb itself ran the 5' RACE reads through MiXCR, one entry per CDR3 protein. This sample carries a few hundred thousand distinct CDR3 sequences, about 18% of them seen once, and the ten largest clones take around 33%. Specimen: blood, either unsorted or a sorted T cell fraction (not recorded which). These receptors were obtained from a male donor with ankylosing spondylitis or in good health (not recorded which).

The chain recombines TRBV7-9 with TRBJ2-1; no firm D call. CDR3 length equals 14 residues. Germline V gene lookup returns CDR1 SEHNR and CDR2 FQNEAQ (reference sequence). Trimming took 1 base from V and 7 from J, leaving 11 bases between them. CDR3 sequence (DNA): TGTGCCAGCAGCTTAGATGGGCTAGAAAATGAGCAGTTCTTC. Encoded protein: CASSLDGLENEQFF.

This clonotype appeared many times. The chain employs TRBV9 and TRBJ1-4; D unclear. CDR3 length: 15 amino acids. V lost 4 bases, J lost 8 bases, and 18 bases lay in between. Germline CDR1 reads SGDLS; CDR2 reads YYNGEE. The CDR3 spells CASSPGPTPSEKLFF. The CDR3 coding sequence is TGTGCCAGCAGCCCAGGTCCAACCCCTAGCGAAAAACTGTTTTTT.

This clonotype showed up many times. The chain carries TRBV6-2 or TRBV6-3 and TRBJ1-1, with 8 bases aligning to TRBD1. Per germline, CDR1 MNHEY and CDR2 SVGEGT. The CDR3 has 18 residues. V was clipped by 1 base and J by 3 bases; unmatched bases: 13. For the CDR3, the DNA is TGTGCCAGCAGTTACTTGATTGGTGACAGGGGTATCGACACTGAAGCTTTCTTT. Residues: CASSYLIGDRGIDTEAFF.

The sample holds many counts of this clonotype. The genes are TRBV4-1 and TRBJ2-5, with 10 bases aligning to TRBD2. The germline V gene encodes CDR1 MGHRA and CDR2 YSYEKL. This CDR3 has 15 amino acids. V gave up 1 base and J gave up 4 bases; unmatched junction bases: 3. The CDR3 reads CASSQAAGGSETQYF. DNA for the CDR3: TGCGCCAGCAGCCAAGCAGCGGGAGGGTCAGAGACCCAGTACTTC.

The chain links TRBV12-3 or TRBV12-4 to TRBJ2-7, with 8 bases lining up with TRBD2. Trimming took 1 base from V and 5 from J; bases not matched to a gene: 7. The CDR3 loop spans 15 amino acids. The DNA for the CDR3 is TGTGCCAGCAGTTTAGAGAGCGGGAGTAGGAACGAGCAGTACTTC. Translation gives CASSLESGSRNEQYF.

V gene TRBV5-5 combines with J gene TRBJ2-7; D gene unclear. This CDR3 spans 14 amino acids. The V gene lost 4 bases and the J gene lost 0 bases, with 11 bases spanning the gap. Germline assignment: CDR1 SGHKS and CDR2 YYEKEE (reference sequence). The CDR3 loop is CASSPFSSSYEQYF. DNA of the CDR3: TGTGCCAGCAGCCCCTTTTCGAGCTCCTACGAGCAGTACTTC.

This rearrangement joins TRBV9 to TRBJ2-3; 8 bases are shared with TRBD2. V lost 3 bases and J lost 4; bases outside the gene matches: 1. The CDR3 loop spans 13 amino acids. Germline V gives CDR1 SGDLS, CDR2 YYNGEE. The CDR3 loop is CASSAGGPDTQYF. CDR3 bases: TGTGCCAGCAGCGCGGGAGGGCCAGATACGCAGTATTTT.

CDR3: CASRGFYNEQFF. The CDR3 DNA follows: TGTGCCAGCAGAGGATTCTACAATGAGCAGTTCTTC. This rearrangement joins TRBV6-4 to TRBJ2-1; D is unresolved. V gave up 6 bases and J gave up 3 bases, with 6 bases separating them. CDR1 and CDR2 from the germline V gene are MRHNA and SNTAGT. This CDR3 has 12 amino acids.

The rearrangement joins TRBV11-1 to TRBJ2-7, with 13 bases lining up with TRBD2. With 4 bases clipped from V and 5 bases from J, the junction kept 17 bases outside the gene matches. The germline gives CDR1 SGHAT, CDR2 FQDESV (reference sequence). This CDR3 is built from 19 residues. CDR3 sequence (DNA): TGTGCCAGCAGCTCCAGGACTAGCGGGAGTGGGAAGGGATTCCACGAGCAGTACTTC. Its protein product is CASSSRTSGSGKGFHEQYF.

This clonotype was recorded many times. V gene TRBV29-1 combines with J gene TRBJ2-1; D is uncertain. In germline, CDR1 is SQVTM, CDR2 ANQGSEA. The CDR3 is made up of 14 amino acids. V was cut by 2 bases and J by 1 base, with 9 bases left in between. The CDR3 coding sequence is TGCAGCGTTGAATCTGAGATTTCCTACAATGAGCAGTTCTTC. This codes for CSVESEISYNEQFF.

This chain links TRBV15 with TRBJ2-7, with 7 bases fitting TRBD2. Germline trimming cut 0 bases from V and 3 bases from J; bases unmatched to any gene: 11. Germline loops: CDR1 LNHNV, CDR2 YYDKDF (reference sequence). The CDR3 sequence is 17 residues long. The CDR3 region has the DNA TGTGCCACCAGCAGAGAATTTGGGCTAGCGGAGGGCTACGAGCAGTACTTC. It encodes CATSREFGLAEGYEQYF.

This clonotype was observed a handful of times. The V call is TRBV12-3 or TRBV12-4, the J call TRBJ2-1; D remains unclear. The length of the CDR3 is 13 residues. The ends were cut back, 6 bases at V and 7 bases at J, with 13 bases in the middle. The DNA of the CDR3 is TGTGCCAGCAGCCTAAGTCTCGGGAATGAGCAGTTCTTC. Protein sequence: CASSLSLGNEQFF.

The chain combines TRBV11-1 with TRBJ2-6; D assignment may be TRBD1 or TRBD2 (5 bases each). With 6 bases removed from V and 3 bases from J, the gap between germline ends came to 21 bases. Germline V gene sequence: CDR1 SGHAT, CDR2 FQDESV (reference sequence). This CDR3 contains 18 residues. CDR3 nucleotide sequence: TGTGCCAGCAGTCCAGACCGGGACGCGCAGGATGGGGCCAACGTCCTGACTTTC. Protein sequence: CASSPDRDAQDGANVLTF.

The genes are TRBV4-1 and TRBJ2-7, with D possibly TRBD2 on 6 matching bases. The V end was cut by 1 base, the J end by 5 bases, with 15 bases between. CDR1 is MGHRA and CDR2 is YSYEKL in the germline V gene. The CDR3 loop spans 15 amino acids. CDR3 region: CASSQVAAGFNEQYF. As DNA, the CDR3 is TGCGCCAGCAGCCAAGTGGCTGCGGGGTTCAACGAGCAGTACTTC.

This clonotype was seen ten or more times. The chain joins TRBV4-3 to TRBJ2-7, with no clear D. There are 15 residues in the CDR3. Trimming took 0 bases from V and 0 from J, leaving 9 bases between them. In germline, CDR1 is LGHNA, CDR2 YSLEER. DNA of the CDR3: TGCGCCAGCAGCCAAGACACGGGTAGCTCCTACGAGCAGTACTTC. It is translated as CASSQDTGSSYEQYF.

This rearrangement joins TRBV20-1 to TRBJ2-2; the D is unclear. CDR3 length equals 13 residues. CDR1 is DFQATT, CDR2 SNEGSKA, per germline (reference sequence). Deletions cut 2 bases from V and 0 bases from J, with 4 bases between. The CDR3 nucleotides read TGCAGTGCTAGAATCTCGAACACCGGGGAGCTGTTTTTT. It is translated as CSARISNTGELFF.

This clonotype showed up just a few times. The CDR3 nucleotides read TGCGCCAGCAGCCAAGATCGGGCAGGGAGAAGTTACGAGCAGTACTTC. This sequence encodes CASSQDRAGRSYEQYF. The chain employs TRBV4-1 and TRBJ2-7; D tentatively reads TRBD1 or TRBD2 (5 bases each). This CDR3 has 16 amino acids. V lost 0 bases and J lost 4, with 16 bases in between. Germline V CDR1 and CDR2: MGHRA, YSYEKL.

A few counts support this clonotype. V is TRBV12-5 and J is TRBJ2-1; 8 nucleotides match TRBD1. V shed 4 bases, J shed 2 bases, and the junction held 7 bases outside the gene matches. In germline, CDR1 is LGHNT, CDR2 FRNRAP. The length of the CDR3 is 16 residues. The CDR3 reads CASGWTGMGPYNEQFF. The CDR3 DNA sequence: TGTGCTAGTGGTTGGACAGGGATGGGCCCCTACAATGAGCAGTTCTTC. The full variable domain, with the rest looked up from reference TRBV12-5 and TRBJ2-1, is DARVTQTPRHKVTEMGQEVTMRCQPILGHNTVFWYRQTMMQGLELLAYFRNRAPLDDSGMPKDRFSAEMPDATLATLKIQPSEPRDSAVYFCASGWTGMGPYNEQFFGPGTRLTVL.

This clonotype turned up a few times. J is TRBJ2-3 and V is TRBV4-2, with unresolved D. CDR1 LGHNA and CDR2 YNFKEQ come from the germline V gene. This CDR3 region has 16 residues. V dropped 0 bases and J dropped 1 base, with 11 bases sitting between them. The CDR3 reads CASSQDGKAGTDTQYF. As DNA, the CDR3 is TGTGCCAGCAGCCAAGATGGAAAGGCGGGCACAGATACGCAGTATTTT.

This clonotype occurred a few times. The V and J genes are TRBV4-2 and TRBJ1-1; no clear D. Germline V gene sequence: CDR1 LGHNA, CDR2 YNFKEQ. This CDR3 region has 15 residues. Trimming shortened V by 0 bases and J by 1 base, and 9 bases separated the two germline ends. CDR3 region: CASSQDPDSNTEAFF. CDR3 nucleotide sequence: TGTGCCAGCAGCCAAGACCCGGATTCGAACACTGAAGCTTTCTTT.

This clonotype was seen only a few times. V gene TRBV7-6 combines with J gene TRBJ2-2, with 7 bases lining up with TRBD1. CDR1 and CDR2 (germline): SGHVS, FNYEAQ. This CDR3 is built from 14 residues. V dropped 7 bases and J dropped 1; count of bases not matched to a gene: 3. The CDR3 nucleotides read TGTGCCAGCACGGACAGGAAGAACACCGGGGAGCTGTTTTTT. Translated: CASTDRKNTGELFF.

This rearrangement joins TRBV2 to TRBJ2-3; D is uncertain. V was trimmed by 6 bases and J by 3 bases, leaving 10 bases between them. CDR1 and CDR2 (germline): SNHLY, FYNNEI. This CDR3 spans 13 amino acids. CDR3 DNA sequence: TGTGCCAGCAGGGGCCCCGGGACAGATACGCAGTATTTT. Its translation is CASRGPGTDTQYF.

This clonotype was detected a few times. The chain is built from TRBV9 and TRBJ2-5; D ambiguous. Germline V lookup: CDR1 SGDLS, CDR2 YYNGEE. The CDR3 sequence is 15 residues long. Trimming stripped 3 bases from V and 3 bases from J, with 15 bases between. CDR3 sequence (DNA): TGTGCCAGCAGCGCCCGGCCTTCAACGGAAGAGACCCAGTACTTC. Translation: CASSARPSTEETQYF.

The V and J genes are TRBV6-1 and TRBJ2-7; 11 nucleotides align to TRBD2. V lost 5 bases, J lost 2 bases, and 11 bases stayed unmatched. The CDR3 spans 17 residues. Germline V CDR1 and CDR2: MNHNS, SASEGT. The CDR3 protein is CASSMAPTSGSTYEQYF. DNA for the CDR3: TGTGCCAGCAGTATGGCCCCTACTAGCGGGAGCACCTACGAGCAGTACTTC.

The rearrangement joins TRBV7-2 to TRBJ2-7; D tentatively fits TRBD1 or TRBD2 (5 bases each). The CDR3 consists of 14 residues. V was shortened by 1 base and J by 7 bases, with 14 bases between the two germline ends. The V gene's germline CDR1 is SGHTA and CDR2 FQGNSA. The CDR3 region is CASSLVRDHLEQYF. The CDR3 bases are TGTGCCAGCAGCTTAGTCAGGGACCATCTTGAGCAGTACTTC.

This clonotype has only one observation. With a much larger clone just one base away, this may be a read error. J is TRBJ2-3 and V is TRBV29-1; D gene ambiguous. Germline V CDR1 and CDR2: SQVTM, ANQGSEA. The length of the CDR3 is 11 residues. Between the trimmed V and J ends, which lost 4 bases and 4 bases, there was a span of 6 bases. The CDR3 bases are TGCAGCGTTGGGCGCTCAGATACGCAGTATTTT. It yields the protein CSVGRSDTQYF.

This clonotype was counted a few times. The DNA of the CDR3 is TGTGCCAGCAGTTCCCAGGCGAGATCCTATAGCAATCAGCCCCAGCATTTT. Translating it yields CASSSQARSYSNQPQHF. The rearrangement joins TRBV27 to TRBJ1-5, with D hard to call. The CDR3 is 17 amino acids. Germline CDR1 is MNHEY and CDR2 is SMNVEV (reference sequence). Trimming cost V 4 bases and J 0 bases, with 16 bases left between them.